The sequence of this T cell receptor (beta chain) was determined in a study of T cell repertoires in aging, cancer and after chemotherapy (dated by TCRdb to the late 2010s). Regarding the research as a whole: The donors fell into six age groups ranging from 30 or younger to 70 or older, and each group had at least three individuals. In the solid tumor group, paired pre- and post-chemotherapy samples were obtained from brain tumor (glioblastoma) patients receiving temozolomide-based therapy. Millions of TCR reads were contained in the full dataset. To look at immunoaging and at how T cells reconstitute after chemotherapy, the study profiled TCR beta repertoires in peripheral blood from both healthy donors and cancer patients. The cohort comprised about 210 cancer patients, 85 to 94 with hematological and 124 with solid cancers, plus 95 healthy donors as a reference group. Study-wide findings and limitations: In healthy donors, the decline in TCR diversity with age was mainly explained by loss of richness, whereas in cancer patients loss of evenness was also found to contribute. It was noted by the authors that conclusions about immunological memory after chemotherapy cannot be drawn from the repertoire data. Significantly lower blood TCR diversity and higher clonality were observed in untreated patients with hematological or solid cancers than in age-matched healthy donors. An increase in median generation probability over the chemotherapy interval was observed in both cancer cohorts, suggesting that the repertoire was reconstituted through rebound thymic output.

TCR beta rearrangements were amplified from genomic DNA isolated from peripheral blood, not from sorted cells or RNA. Rearranged TRB sequences spanning V, D and J segments were amplified in a multiplex touch-down PCR with a mixed TRB-A/B primer pool. Illumina adapters and sample indices were attached to the amplicons through two consecutive PCR reactions run with Phusion HS II polymerase. The amplicons were purified from gel with the NucleoSpin Gel and PCR Clean-up kit and then assessed with Qubit and an Agilent 2100 Bioanalyzer. Sequencing of the libraries was done on an Illumina MiSeq with paired-end, single-indexed 600-cycle runs. As for the authors' bioinformatics: MiXCR versions 2.12 and 3.0.5 were used to process TRB sequences. Each unique CDR3 nucleotide sequence was counted as one clone, and only productive sequences with at least two reads were retained. Repertoire metrics included Shannon diversity, evenness, clonality (one minus evenness), and alpha-parameterized diversity profiles from alpha 0 to 5. The IGoR algorithm was used to compute generation probabilities of clones in paired pre- and post-chemotherapy samples. TCRdb reprocessing: public reads trimmed at Q25 with fastp, clones called with MiXCR, in-frame beta chains kept. Duplicate CDR3 protein sequences are folded into a single record with the most common DNA and genes. What appears here as the V and J calls and clone size reflects TCRdb's work, not the paper's. The sample yields approximately 2,900 distinct CDR3 sequences; approximately 24% were counted once. The top ten constitute less than 9% of the sample.

By share, this clonotype ranks as large (0.1 to 1%). Which antigen it targets is not known. It has no much larger one-base neighbor in the sample; base qualities were not kept. Based on the germline V gene, the CDR1 and CDR2 sequences are SGHTA and FQGNSA. Trimming at the junction amounts to 2 bases on V and 12 bases on J, and the germline ends lie 11 bases apart. Inclusive of the bounding cysteine and phenylalanine, the CDR3 is 12 residues long. Only the CDR3 DNA stays, 36 bases, in frame from base 1. The sequenced material came from blood. The chain is made from TRBV7-2 and TRBJ2-1; the D gene is perhaps TRBD2, from 6 matching bases. The receptor was derived from a human donor with a solid tumor. The CDR3 amino acid sequence is: CASSLPLAVQFF. The DNA sequence is given as TGTGCCAGCAGCTTACCACTAGCAGTGCAGTTCTTC.